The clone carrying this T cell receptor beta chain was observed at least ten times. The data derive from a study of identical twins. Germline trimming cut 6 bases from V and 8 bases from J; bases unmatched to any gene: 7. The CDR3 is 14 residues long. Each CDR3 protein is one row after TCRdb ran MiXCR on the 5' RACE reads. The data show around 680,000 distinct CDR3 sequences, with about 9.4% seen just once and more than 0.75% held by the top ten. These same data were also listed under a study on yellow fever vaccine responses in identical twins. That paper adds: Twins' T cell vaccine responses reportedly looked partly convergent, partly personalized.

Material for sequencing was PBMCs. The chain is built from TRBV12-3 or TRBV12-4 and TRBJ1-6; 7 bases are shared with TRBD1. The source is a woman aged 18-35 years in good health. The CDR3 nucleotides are TGTGCCAGCAGACTACAGGGGATTGATTCACCCCTCCACTTT. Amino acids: CASRLQGIDSPLHF.